This note documents a single T cell receptor beta chain sequence. The antigen it binds to is not known. Base qualities are not recorded, but no much larger clone differs from it by a single base. The same CDR3 also results from other DNA sequences found in this sample. TCRbeta CDR3 regions were amplified from genomic DNA using the immunoSEQ Assay, a bias-controlled multiplex PCR. The study's processing was this. Within the assay, amplification of reference gene primers was used to estimate how many nucleated cells each sample contained. To quantify the absolute abundance of each unique TCRbeta CDR3 rearrangement, sequence reads were collapsed and filtered. For each sample, productive Simpson clonality was calculated as the square root of Simpson's diversity index across productive rearrangements. Here the immuneACCESS table is served through TCRdb, limited to in-frame sequences with V and J called. Missing clones are a known gap in these copies; in checked studies unresolved V genes cover under half, and the rest lacks a known reason. V and J calls plus clone size are reproduced from that table; the DNA served to infer D and trimming. Counted in this sample were 150,000 to 200,000 clones; around 89% of them appeared once. Approximately 0.8% of the sample comes from the top ten.

In the prospective study, participants were 18 to 89 years old, resided in about two dozen geographic areas of the United States, and were enrolled through a virtual design. To assign participants to cohorts, the prospective study relied on clinical history that participants themselves reported in a screening survey and a study questionnaire. For ImmuneRACE Cohort 3, a participant was defined as recovered based on two consecutive negative NP/OP PCR tests, clearance by a healthcare professional, or resolution of symptoms. In the prospective study, mobile phlebotomists collected whole blood, serum and a nasopharyngeal or oropharyngeal swab from each participant. Prospective study participants could optionally give additional blood draws and questionnaires over an approximately 2-month period. Prospective study blood samples were shipped either frozen or at room temperature before DNA extraction.

This record belongs to a study of blood T cell repertoires in COVID-19 (dated by TCRdb to about 2020). For the wider study: Collaborator samples came from the United States, Italy and Spain and covered acute and convalescent phases of COVID-19. The prospective study material was composed of cDNA or gDNA derived from T cells, B-cell-depleted T cells, or PBMCs. The dataset comprised deeply sampled blood TCRbeta repertoires from subjects exposed to, actively infected with, or recovered from COVID-19. A freely available public database, intended as a resource for researchers studying the immune response to SARS-CoV-2, is where the repertoires were released. The samples were drawn from the first 160 participants of the ongoing ImmuneRACE study and from 950 to 1,500 subjects provided by 6 global collaborators. Nearly every sample came with metadata listing a de-identified subject ID, COVID-19 status, age in years and sex. Where available, HLA class I and class II types were taken from metadata supplied by the sample provider and were not determined by assay-based typing. The paper as a whole reports these results and caveats: Clinical and demographic metadata were provided uncurated, with the amount varying by source and participant.

The germline V gene (reference sequence) supplies CDR1 LNHDA and CDR2 SQIVND. Deletion took 3 bases off V and 1 base off J, with a span of 3 bases between the germline ends. The CDR3 holds 13 amino acids from the cysteine to the phenylalanine. Only the CDR3 part of the read is kept: 39 bases, read in frame from the first base. This chain is built from TRBV19 and TRBJ2-2, with no D gene named confidently. Sequenced material: PBMCs or T cells enriched from blood (not recorded which). This TCR was sampled from a woman between 18 and 30 years old who had recovered from COVID-19. Read as DNA, the sequence is TGTGCCAGTAGTATTCAGAACACCGGGGAGCTGTTTTTT. It is translated as CASSIQNTGELFF.